This T cell receptor beta chain was captured in a study of cytotoxic CD8 clonotypes in ibrutinib-treated CLL. Findings and caveats of the study: An increase in clonality occurred at ibrutinib response, followed by a return toward baseline at progression.

Only in-frame clones appear in the TCRdb table, and some are missing; sequencing was by immunoSEQ multiplex PCR. The sample has some 140,000 clones; around 93% are singletons. CDR3 size: 17 residues. This clone was seen ten or more times. Its antigen is not identified. This clonotype originated in a human donor with chronic lymphocytic leukemia. The J gene is TRBJ2-7, the V gene TRBV21-1; no check of the table's D call, TRBD1, against the DNA was made. TRBV21-1 is a pseudogene. The sample here was PBMCs, taken after 12 months of ibrutinib treatment. The CDR3 DNA is TGTGCCAGCAGCCCGCGCCGAAACAGGGGACCATTCTACGAGCAGTACTTC. It yields the protein CASSPRRNRGPFYEQYF.